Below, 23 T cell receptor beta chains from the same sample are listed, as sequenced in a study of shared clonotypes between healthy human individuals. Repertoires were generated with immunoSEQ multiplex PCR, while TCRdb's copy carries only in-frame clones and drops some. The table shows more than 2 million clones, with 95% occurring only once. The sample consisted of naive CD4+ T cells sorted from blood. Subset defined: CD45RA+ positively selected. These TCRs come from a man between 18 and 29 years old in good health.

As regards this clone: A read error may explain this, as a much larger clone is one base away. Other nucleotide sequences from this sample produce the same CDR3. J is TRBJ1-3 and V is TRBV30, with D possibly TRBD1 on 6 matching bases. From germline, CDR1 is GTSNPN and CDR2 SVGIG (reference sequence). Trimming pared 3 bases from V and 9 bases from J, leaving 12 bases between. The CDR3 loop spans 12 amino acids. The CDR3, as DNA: TGTGCCTGGAGCCTCCAGGGGTCCACCATATATTTT. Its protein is CAWSLQGSTIYF.

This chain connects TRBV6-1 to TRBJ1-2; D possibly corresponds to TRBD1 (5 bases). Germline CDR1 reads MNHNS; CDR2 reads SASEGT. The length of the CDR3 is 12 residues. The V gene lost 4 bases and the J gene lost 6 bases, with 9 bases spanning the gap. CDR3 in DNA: TGTGCCAGCAGTGCTGCAGGGAATGGCTACACCTTC. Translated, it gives CASSAAGNGYTF.

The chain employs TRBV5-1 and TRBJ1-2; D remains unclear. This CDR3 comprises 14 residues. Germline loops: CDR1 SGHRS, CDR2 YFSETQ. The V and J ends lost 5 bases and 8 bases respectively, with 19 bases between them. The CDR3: CASRTDRQSEGYTF. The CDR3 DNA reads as TGCGCCAGCAGGACGGACCGCCAGTCTGAAGGCTACACCTTC.

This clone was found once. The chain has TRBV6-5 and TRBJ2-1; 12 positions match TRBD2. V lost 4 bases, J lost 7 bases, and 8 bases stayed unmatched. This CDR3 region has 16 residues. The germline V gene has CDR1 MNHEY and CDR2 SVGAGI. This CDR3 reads CASSFGLAGPNNEQFF. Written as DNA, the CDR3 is TGTGCCAGCAGTTTCGGACTAGCGGGGCCGAATAATGAGCAGTTCTTC.

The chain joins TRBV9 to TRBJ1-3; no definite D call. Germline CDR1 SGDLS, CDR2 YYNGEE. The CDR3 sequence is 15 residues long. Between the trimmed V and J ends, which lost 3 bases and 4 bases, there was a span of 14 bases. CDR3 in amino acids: CASSADSRNGNTIYF. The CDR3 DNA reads TGTGCCAGCAGCGCGGATTCTCGGAACGGAAACACCATATATTTT.

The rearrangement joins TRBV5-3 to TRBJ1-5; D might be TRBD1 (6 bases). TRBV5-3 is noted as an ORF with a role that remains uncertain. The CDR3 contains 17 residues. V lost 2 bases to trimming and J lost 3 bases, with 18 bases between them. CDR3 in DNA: TGTGCCAGAAGCTTAGGCAGGGACACAGGGAACAATCAGCCCCAGCATTTT. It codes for CARSLGRDTGNNQPQHF.

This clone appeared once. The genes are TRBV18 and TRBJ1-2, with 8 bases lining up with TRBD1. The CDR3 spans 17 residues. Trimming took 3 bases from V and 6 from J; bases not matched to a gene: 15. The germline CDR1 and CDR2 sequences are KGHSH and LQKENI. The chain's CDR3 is CASSPTISGQDPDGYTF. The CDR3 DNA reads TGTGCCAGCTCACCGACCATTTCGGGACAGGATCCTGATGGCTACACCTTC. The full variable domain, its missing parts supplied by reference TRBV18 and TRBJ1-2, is NAGVMQNPRHLVRRRGQEARLRCSPMKGHSHVYWYRQLPEEGLKFMVYLQKENIIDESGMPKERFSAEFPKEGPSILRIQQVVRGDSAAYFCASSPTISGQDPDGYTFGSGTRLTVV.

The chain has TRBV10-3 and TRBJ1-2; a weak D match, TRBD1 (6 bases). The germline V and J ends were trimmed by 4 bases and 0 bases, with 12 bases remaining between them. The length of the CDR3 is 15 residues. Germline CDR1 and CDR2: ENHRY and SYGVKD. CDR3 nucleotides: TGTGCCATCAGTGGACAGGTCTTAGCTAACTATGGCTACACCTTC. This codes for CAISGQVLANYGYTF.

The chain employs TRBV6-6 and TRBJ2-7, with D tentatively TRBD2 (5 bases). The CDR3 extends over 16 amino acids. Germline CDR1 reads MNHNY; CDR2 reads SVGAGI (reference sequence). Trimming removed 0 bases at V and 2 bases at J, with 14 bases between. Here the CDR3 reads CASSYSGVANPYEQYF. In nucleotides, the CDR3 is TGTGCCAGCAGTTACTCCGGAGTAGCGAATCCCTACGAGCAGTACTTC.

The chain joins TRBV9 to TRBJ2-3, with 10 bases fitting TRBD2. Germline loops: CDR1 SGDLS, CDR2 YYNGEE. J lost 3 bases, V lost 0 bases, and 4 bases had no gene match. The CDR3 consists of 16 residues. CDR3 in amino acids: CASSVGTSGWTDTQYF. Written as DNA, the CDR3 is TGTGCCAGCAGCGTAGGGACTAGCGGTTGGACAGATACGCAGTATTTT.

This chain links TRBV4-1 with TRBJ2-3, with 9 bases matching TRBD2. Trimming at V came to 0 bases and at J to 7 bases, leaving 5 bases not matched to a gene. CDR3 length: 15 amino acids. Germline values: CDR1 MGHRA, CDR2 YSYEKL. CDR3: CASSQELAGRNTQYF. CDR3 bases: TGCGCCAGCAGCCAAGAGCTAGCGGGGAGGAATACGCAGTATTTT.

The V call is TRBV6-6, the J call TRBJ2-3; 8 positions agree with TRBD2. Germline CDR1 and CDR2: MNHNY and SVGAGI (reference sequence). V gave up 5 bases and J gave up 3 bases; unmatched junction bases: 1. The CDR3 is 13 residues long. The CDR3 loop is CASSVAGTDTQYF. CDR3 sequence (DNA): TGTGCCAGCAGTGTAGCGGGGACAGATACGCAGTATTTT.

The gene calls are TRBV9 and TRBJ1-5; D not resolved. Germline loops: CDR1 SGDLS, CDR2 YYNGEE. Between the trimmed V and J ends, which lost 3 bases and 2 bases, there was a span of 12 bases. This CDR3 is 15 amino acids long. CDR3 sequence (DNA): TGTGCCAGCAGCGCAGGACCGTCGGGCAATCAGCCCCAGCATTTT. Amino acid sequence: CASSAGPSGNQPQHF.

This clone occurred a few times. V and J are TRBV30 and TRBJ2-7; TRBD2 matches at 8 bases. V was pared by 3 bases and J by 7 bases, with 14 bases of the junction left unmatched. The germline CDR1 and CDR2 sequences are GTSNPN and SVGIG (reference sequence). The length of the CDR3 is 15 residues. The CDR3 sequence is CAWRPDFSLAGEQYF. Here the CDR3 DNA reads TGTGCCTGGAGGCCGGACTTTTCCTTAGCGGGGGAGCAGTACTTC.

For the CDR3, the DNA is TGTGCCAGTAGTATTATCCCCCAGGTCCCCCCTAGGGGGACCCAGTACTTC. This gives the protein CASSIIPQVPPRGTQYF. This chain links TRBV19 with TRBJ2-5, with D perhaps matching TRBD1 (5 bases). The CDR3 is 17 amino acids. In germline, CDR1 is LNHDA, CDR2 SQIVND (reference sequence). Trimming removed 3 bases at V and 7 bases at J, with 24 bases between.

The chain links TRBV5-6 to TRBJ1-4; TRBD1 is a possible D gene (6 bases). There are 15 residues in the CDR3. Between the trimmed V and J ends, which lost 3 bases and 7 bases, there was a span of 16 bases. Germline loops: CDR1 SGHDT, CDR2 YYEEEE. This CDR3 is CASSSKRDIPEKLFF. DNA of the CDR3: TGTGCCAGCAGCTCCAAAAGGGACATCCCTGAAAAACTGTTTTTT.

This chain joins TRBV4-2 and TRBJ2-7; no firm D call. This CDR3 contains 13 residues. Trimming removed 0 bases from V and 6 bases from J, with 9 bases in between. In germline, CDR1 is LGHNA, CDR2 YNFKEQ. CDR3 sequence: CASSQDQRPEQYF. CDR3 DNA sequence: TGTGCCAGCAGCCAAGATCAGCGTCCCGAGCAGTACTTC.

The CDR3 region is CASSTGRGEYF. The CDR3, as DNA: TGTGCCAGCAGCACGGGCCGAGGGGAGTACTTC. This chain uses TRBV11-2 with TRBJ2-7, with D possibly being TRBD1 or TRBD2 (5 bases each). The CDR3 consists of 11 residues. Germline CDR1 is SGHAT and CDR2 is FQNNGV. The ends were cut back, 5 bases at V and 11 bases at J, with 13 bases in the middle. Filled out from reference TRBV11-2 and TRBJ2-7, the complete variable domain reads EAGVAQSPRYKIIEKRQSVAFWCNPISGHATLYWYQQILGQGPKLLIQFQNNGVVDDSQLPKDRFSAERLKGVDSTLKIQPAKLEDSAVYLCASSTGRGEYFGPGTRLTVT.

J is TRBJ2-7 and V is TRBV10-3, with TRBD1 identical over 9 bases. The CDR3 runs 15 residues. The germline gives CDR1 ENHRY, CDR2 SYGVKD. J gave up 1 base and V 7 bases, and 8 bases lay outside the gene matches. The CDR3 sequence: CAITRGQGKSYEQYF. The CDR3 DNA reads TGTGCCATCACCCGGGGACAGGGAAAATCCTACGAGCAGTACTTC.

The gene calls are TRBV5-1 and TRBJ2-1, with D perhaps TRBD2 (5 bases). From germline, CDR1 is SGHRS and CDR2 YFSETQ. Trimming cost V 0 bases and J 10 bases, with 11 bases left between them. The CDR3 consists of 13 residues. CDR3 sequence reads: CASSLGVGGEQFF. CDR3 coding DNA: TGCGCCAGCAGCTTGGGAGTTGGCGGGGAGCAGTTCTTC.

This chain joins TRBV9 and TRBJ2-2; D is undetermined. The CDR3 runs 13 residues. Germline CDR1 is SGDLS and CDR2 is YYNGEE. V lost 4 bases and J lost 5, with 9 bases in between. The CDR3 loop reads CASSRLGTGELFF. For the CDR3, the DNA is TGTGCCAGCAGCCGCCTGGGGACCGGGGAGCTGTTTTTT.

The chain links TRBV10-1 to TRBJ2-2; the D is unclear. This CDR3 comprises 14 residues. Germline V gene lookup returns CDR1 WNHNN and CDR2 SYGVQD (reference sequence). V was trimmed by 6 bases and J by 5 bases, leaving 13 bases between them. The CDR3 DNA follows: TGCGCCAGCAGCCTAGATGGAGTGACCGGGGAGCTGTTTTTT. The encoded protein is CASSLDGVTGELFF.

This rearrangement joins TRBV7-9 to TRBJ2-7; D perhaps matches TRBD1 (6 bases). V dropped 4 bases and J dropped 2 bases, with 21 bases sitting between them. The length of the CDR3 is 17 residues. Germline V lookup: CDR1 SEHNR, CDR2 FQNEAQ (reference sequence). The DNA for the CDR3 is TGTGCCAGCAGCTACACTTACTTCGGGACAATGGCCTACGAGCAGTACTTC. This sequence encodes CASSYTYFGTMAYEQYF.